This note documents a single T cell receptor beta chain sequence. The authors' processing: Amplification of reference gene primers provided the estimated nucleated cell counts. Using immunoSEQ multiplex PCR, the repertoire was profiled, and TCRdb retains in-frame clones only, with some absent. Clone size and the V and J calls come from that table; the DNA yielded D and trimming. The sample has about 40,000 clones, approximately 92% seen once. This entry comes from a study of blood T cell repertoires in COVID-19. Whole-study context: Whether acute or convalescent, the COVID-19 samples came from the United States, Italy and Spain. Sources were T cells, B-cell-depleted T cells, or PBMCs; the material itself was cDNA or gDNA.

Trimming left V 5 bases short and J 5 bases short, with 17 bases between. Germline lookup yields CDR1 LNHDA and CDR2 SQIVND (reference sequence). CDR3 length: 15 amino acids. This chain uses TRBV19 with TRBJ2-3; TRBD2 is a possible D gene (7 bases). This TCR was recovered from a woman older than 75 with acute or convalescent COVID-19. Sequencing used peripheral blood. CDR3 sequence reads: CASSGGWGGLDTQYF. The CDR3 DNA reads TGTGCCAGTAGTGGGGGCTGGGGGGGATTAGATACGCAGTATTTT. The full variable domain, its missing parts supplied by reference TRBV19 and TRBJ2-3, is DGGITQSPKYLFRKEGQNVTLSCEQNLNHDAMYWYRQDPGQGLRLIYYSQIVNDFQKGDIAEGYSVSREKKESFPLTVTSAQKNPTAFYLCASSGGWGGLDTQYFGPGTRLTVL.